One T cell receptor (beta chain) is described in this entry. Assay used: immunoSEQ multiplex PCR; TCRdb lists only in-frame clones, some missing. The data hold about 210,000 clones, with 92% observed a single time. Germline CDR1 GTSNPN, CDR2 SVGIG (reference sequence). With 4 bases removed from V and 3 bases from J, the gap between germline ends came to 15 bases. This CDR3 region has 14 residues. The source of the sample is a study of blood T cell repertoires in COVID-19. The chain combines TRBV30 with TRBJ2-5; D ambiguous. What was sequenced was peripheral blood. This TCR was sampled from a man aged 30 to 39 with acute or convalescent COVID-19. The chain's CDR3 is CAWTTTRLKETQYF. The CDR3 DNA reads TGTGCCTGGACCACTACCCGGCTAAAAGAGACCCAGTACTTC. Combining the CDR3 with reference TRBV30 and TRBJ2-5 gives the whole variable domain SQTIHQWPATLVQPVGSPLSLECTVEGTSNPNLYWYRQAAGRGLQLLFYSVGIGQISSEVPQNLSASRPQDRQFILSSKKLLLSDSGFYLCAWTTTRLKETQYFGPGTRLLVL.